Here is one T cell receptor (beta chain) with its context. This sample was included in a study of blood T cell repertoires in COVID-19. Study-level information: The United States, Italy and Spain supplied acute and convalescent COVID-19 samples. Sample material is recorded as cDNA or gDNA derived from T cells, B-cell-depleted T cells, or PBMCs.

V was pared by 2 bases and J by 4 bases, with 11 bases between. Germline V gene data show CDR1 as MNHEY and CDR2 as SVGAGI. The CDR3 is 15 amino acids. In the original processing: Estimates of nucleated cell counts were drawn from the amplification of reference gene primers. Data came from immunoSEQ multiplex PCR; TCRdb stores just in-frame clones and leaves some out. D and trimming come from the DNA, and the V and J calls and clone size come from that table. The sample shows 180,000 or so clones, about 88% of them seen only once. The source of this sequence is a man between 18 and 35 years old with acute or convalescent COVID-19. The rearrangement links TRBV6-5 to TRBJ1-4, with D maybe TRBD1 (6 bases). The sample comprised peripheral blood. The CDR3 protein is CASSYAGEINEKLFF. In DNA form, the CDR3 reads TGTGCCAGCAGTTACGCAGGGGAGATTAATGAAAAACTGTTTTTT.